The 27 T cell receptor beta chains below were found in one sample sequenced in a study of CD8+ T cells in alopecia areata. Investigators isolated RNA and reverse transcribed it into cDNA to act as the sequencing template. Sequenced by immunoSEQ multiplex PCR; TCRdb stores in-frame clones only, minus some. The sample has about 160,000 clones, approximately 65% seen once. The treatment: oral pan-JAK inhibitor, 5-10 mg twice daily. The sample here was CD4+ T cells sorted from blood, taken at week 4, from a patient treated with tofacitinib. The receptor set was obtained from a human donor with alopecia areata.

The V and J genes are TRBV10-3 and TRBJ1-4; possibly TRBD1 for D (5 bases). The CDR3 covers 14 residues. Trimming took off 4 bases at V and 6 bases at J, with 12 bases between the two ends. CDR1 and CDR2 (germline): ENHRY, SYGVKD. The DNA for the CDR3 is TGTGCCATCAGTGGAGGGGACGGGGATGAAAAACTGTTTTTT. This gives the protein CAISGGDGDEKLFF.

The genes are TRBV7-9 and TRBJ2-5, with D perhaps TRBD1 (5 bases). V was trimmed by 4 bases and J by 0 bases, leaving 12 bases between them. Germline V gene data show CDR1 as SEHNR and CDR2 as FQNEAQ (reference sequence). The CDR3 is 15 residues long. The CDR3 spells CASSSQDRYQETQYF. CDR3 sequence (DNA): TGTGCCAGCAGCTCGCAAGACAGATACCAAGAGACCCAGTACTTC.

This rearrangement joins TRBV18 to TRBJ1-6; tentative D call: TRBD1 (5 bases). The CDR3 length is 15 residues. V lost 0 bases and J lost 7, with 10 bases in between. The germline gives CDR1 KGHSH, CDR2 LQKENI. This CDR3 reads CASSPPAGSNSPLHF. The DNA for the CDR3 is TGTGCCAGCTCACCACCGGCAGGGTCCAATTCACCCCTCCACTTT.

The CDR3 loop reads CASTRDRRSYTGELFF. CDR3 nucleotides: TGTGCCAGCACCCGGGACAGGAGGTCGTACACCGGGGAGCTGTTTTTT. The chain uses TRBV2 and TRBJ2-2; 8 bases match TRBD1. The CDR3 totals 16 residues. The junction had 10 bases not matched to a gene; V was cut back by 7 bases and J by 3 bases. In germline, CDR1 is SNHLY, CDR2 FYNNEI.

This clone was found a few times. V and J are TRBV7-9 and TRBJ2-2; 7 nucleotides match TRBD1. This CDR3 is built from 13 residues. From germline, CDR1 is SEHNR and CDR2 FQNEAQ (reference sequence). The trim removed 10 bases at V and 4 bases at J, leaving 6 bases unmatched. CDR3 coding DNA: TGTGCCATTCGCACAGGGGCCACCGGGGAGCTGTTTTTT. Its translation: CAIRTGATGELFF. Full variable domain (missing parts from reference TRBV7-9 and TRBJ2-2): DTGVSQNPRHKITKRGQNVTFRCDPISEHNRLYWYRQTLGQGPEFLTYFQNEAQLEKSRLLSDRFSAERPKGSFSTLEIQRTEQGDSAMYLCAIRTGATGELFFGEGSRLTVL.

The genes are TRBV4-3 and TRBJ2-2; 8 nucleotides agree with TRBD1. CDR3 length: 18 residues. The V segment lost 8 bases and the J segment 0 bases; nucleotides outside the gene matches: 14. In germline, CDR1 is LGHNA, CDR2 YSLEER. Here the CDR3 reads CASRRRLTGDTNTGELFF. CDR3 bases: TGCGCCAGCCGGCGCCGCCTGACAGGGGACACGAACACCGGGGAGCTGTTTTTT.

The gene calls are TRBV30 and TRBJ1-1; D may be TRBD1 (6 bases). There are 12 residues in the CDR3. Germline values: CDR1 GTSNPN, CDR2 SVGIG (reference sequence). Between the trimmed V and J ends, which lost 2 bases and 5 bases, there was a span of 9 bases. CDR3 sequence: CAWSQGPTEAFF. Written as DNA, the CDR3 is TGTGCCTGGAGTCAGGGGCCAACTGAAGCTTTCTTT.

V gene TRBV6-6 combines with J gene TRBJ1-5; the match to TRBD1 covers 7 bases. After removal of 6 bases from V and 4 bases from J, the junction contained 6 bases not matched to a gene. CDR3 length: 14 residues. Germline V CDR1 and CDR2: MNHNY, SVGAGI (reference sequence). DNA of the CDR3: TGTGCCAGCAGGATGACAGGGTCTAATCAGCCCCAGCATTTT. Translated, it gives CASRMTGSNQPQHF.

V usage is TRBV5-4 and J usage is TRBJ1-2; possibly TRBD1 for D (6 bases). Trimming removed 5 bases at V and 4 bases at J, with 12 bases between. The germline V gene has CDR1 SGHNT and CDR2 YYREEE (reference sequence). The CDR3 is 13 amino acids. The CDR3 sequence: CASRSGGGYGYTF. The DNA for the CDR3 is TGTGCCAGCAGGTCCGGGGGCGGCTATGGCTACACCTTC.

This clone came up once. V usage is TRBV25-1 and J usage is TRBJ2-5; 9 nucleotides match TRBD1. J was trimmed by 3 bases and V by 2 bases; bases with no gene match: 7. Germline CDR1 MGHDK, CDR2 SYGVNS. The CDR3 extends over 16 amino acids. This CDR3 is CASSEIRGTGKETQYF. The CDR3 DNA reads as TGTGCCAGCAGTGAAATTCGAGGGACAGGGAAAGAGACCCAGTACTTC.

The J gene is TRBJ1-2, the V gene TRBV5-1, with D uncertain. The CDR3 is 14 residues long. The germline V gene encodes CDR1 SGHRS and CDR2 YFSETQ. V was trimmed by 0 bases and J by 7 bases, leaving 13 bases between them. CDR3 region: CASSLGSGWSGYTF. CDR3 DNA sequence: TGCGCCAGCAGCTTGGGTTCGGGATGGAGTGGCTACACCTTC. Full variable domain (rest looked up from reference TRBV5-1 and TRBJ1-2): KAGVTQTPRYLIKTRGQQVTLSCSPISGHRSVSWYQQTPGQGLQFLFEYFSETQRNKGNFPGRFSGRQFSNSRSEMNVSTLELGDSALYLCASSLGSGWSGYTFGSGTRLTVV.

The chain employs TRBV7-6 and TRBJ2-3; D is unresolved. The CDR3 has 12 amino acids. The germline V gene encodes CDR1 SGHVS and CDR2 FNYEAQ. With 3 bases removed from V and 4 bases from J, the gap between germline ends came to 5 bases. The CDR3 sequence is CASSFGPDTQYF. CDR3 sequence (DNA): TGTGCCAGCAGCTTTGGTCCAGATACGCAGTATTTT.

CDR3 amino acids: CASSRESGRELFF. In DNA, the CDR3 is TGTGCCAGCAGCCGGGAGTCCGGGAGGGAGCTGTTTTTT. The gene calls are TRBV7-9 and TRBJ2-2; D perhaps matches TRBD2 (6 bases). The V end lost 5 bases, the J end lost 9 bases, and 13 bases lay between the germline ends. Germline values: CDR1 SEHNR, CDR2 FQNEAQ (reference sequence). The CDR3 is 13 amino acids.

This clone occurred a few times. J is TRBJ2-7 and V is TRBV25-1, with 8 bases that match TRBD2. In germline, CDR1 is MGHDK, CDR2 SYGVNS. The CDR3 spans 16 residues. J gave up 5 bases and V 2 bases, and 11 bases lay outside the gene matches. CDR3 DNA: TGTGCCAGCAGTGAAAGGTTGTTGGTAGCGGGGCACGAGCAGTACTTC. Residues: CASSERLLVAGHEQYF.

The gene calls are TRBV29-1 and TRBJ2-2; no definite D call. Per the germline V gene, CDR1 is SQVTM and CDR2 is ANQGSEA. The CDR3 totals 12 residues. Trimming removed 5 bases at V and 1 base at J, with 5 bases between. The CDR3 bases are TGCAGCGTTCGATGGAACACCGGGGAGCTGTTTTTT. Amino acid sequence: CSVRWNTGELFF.

The gene calls are TRBV30 and TRBJ1-2; 7 positions agree with TRBD1. CDR1 is GTSNPN, CDR2 SVGIG, per germline (reference sequence). The length of the CDR3 is 13 residues. Losses at the gene ends were 3 bases for V and 8 bases for J; bases not matched to a gene: 9. The CDR3 region is CAWRGGALRGYTF. CDR3 bases: TGTGCCTGGAGAGGGGGCGCCTTGAGGGGCTACACCTTC.

This sequence joins TRBV5-4 and TRBJ2-3; 11 bases are a match to TRBD1. V gave up 4 bases and J gave up 5 bases; unmatched junction bases: 3. This CDR3 contains 14 residues. Germline CDR1 and CDR2: SGHNT and YYREEE (reference sequence). The CDR3 sequence: CASSVDRGQDTQYF. The CDR3 DNA follows: TGTGCCAGCAGCGTGGACAGGGGGCAAGATACGCAGTATTTT.

CDR3 amino acids: CASSQDRVGAAGPQHF. In DNA form, the CDR3 reads TGTGCCAGCAGCCAAGATAGGGTGGGGGCGGCTGGGCCCCAGCATTTT. V is TRBV4-2 and J is TRBJ1-5; possible D gene TRBD1, 6 bases. Trimming left V 0 bases short and J 9 bases short, with 18 bases between. Looked up from germline, CDR1 is LGHNA and CDR2 is YNFKEQ. CDR3 length equals 16 residues.

In this sample, this clone turned up a few times. The genes are TRBV5-8 and TRBJ2-1; D not resolved. Per the germline V gene, CDR1 is SGHTS and CDR2 is YDEGEE. V was trimmed by 6 bases and J by 2 bases, leaving 12 bases between them. CDR3 length: 14 residues. The CDR3 here is CASIKRIAYNEQFF. The CDR3 region has the DNA TGTGCCAGCATCAAACGAATAGCCTACAATGAGCAGTTCTTC.

This clone was seen a few times. The chain couples TRBV10-3 to TRBJ2-3, with 7 bases that match TRBD2. Unmatched junction bases numbered 5, after V lost 6 bases and J lost 2 bases. Germline loops: CDR1 ENHRY, CDR2 SYGVKD. The CDR3 length is 14 residues. CDR3 region: CAIRASGITDTQYF. CDR3 nucleotides: TGTGCCATCAGAGCTAGCGGTATCACAGATACGCAGTATTTT.

This clone was counted a single time. The V and J genes are TRBV30 and TRBJ1-3; no clear D. Trimming removed 2 bases at V and 4 bases at J, with 9 bases between. Per germline, CDR1 GTSNPN and CDR2 SVGIG (reference sequence). This CDR3 comprises 13 residues. The CDR3 spells CAWSMGYGNTIYF. The CDR3 nucleotides read TGTGCCTGGAGTATGGGATACGGAAACACCATATATTTT.

This clone was observed a single time. This CDR3 reads CASSLSVLTYNEQFF. The CDR3 bases are TGCGCCAGCAGCTTGTCAGTCCTTACCTACAATGAGCAGTTCTTC. This chain links TRBV5-1 with TRBJ2-1, with no clear D. Germline lookup yields CDR1 SGHRS and CDR2 YFSETQ. This CDR3 region has 15 residues. Deletions cut 1 base from V and 2 bases from J, with 10 bases between.

The chain carries TRBV29-1 and TRBJ1-5; possible D gene TRBD1, 6 bases. Germline CDR1 reads SQVTM; CDR2 reads ANQGSEA. The CDR3 is made up of 13 amino acids. Trimming shortened V by 6 bases and J by 3 bases, and 12 bases separated the two germline ends. The CDR3 is CSVQDSNNQPQHF. The CDR3 nucleotides read TGCAGCGTCCAGGACAGTAACAATCAGCCCCAGCATTTT.

V is TRBV4-3 and J is TRBJ2-6; D is ambiguous. V shed 3 bases and J shed 0 bases, with 3 bases lying between them. CDR1 is LGHNA and CDR2 is YSLEER in the germline V gene. The CDR3 is 14 residues long. CDR3 loop: CASSQSSGANVLTF. CDR3 in DNA: TGCGCCAGCAGCCAGAGCTCTGGGGCCAACGTCCTGACTTTC.

The J gene is TRBJ2-5, the V gene TRBV2; D ambiguous. This CDR3 is built from 13 residues. Germline CDR1 reads SNHLY; CDR2 reads FYNNEI. The V gene lost 3 bases and the J gene lost 5 bases, with 10 bases spanning the gap. The CDR3 DNA is TGTGCCAGCAGTGATAATAACGGGGAGACCCAGTACTTC. It codes for CASSDNNGETQYF.

CDR3 amino acids: CASRMAGAADTQYF. CDR3 nucleotide sequence: TGTGCCAGCAGGATGGCAGGGGCCGCAGATACGCAGTATTTT. The genes are TRBV2 and TRBJ2-3, with D maybe TRBD1 (6 bases). Germline values: CDR1 SNHLY, CDR2 FYNNEI. The CDR3 covers 14 residues. The germline V and J ends were trimmed by 6 bases and 4 bases, with 14 bases remaining between them.

The rearrangement uses TRBV5-6 and TRBJ1-4; D gene ambiguous. The length of the CDR3 is 15 residues. The V gene's germline CDR1 is SGHDT and CDR2 YYEEEE. V was pared by 0 bases and J by 0 bases, with 6 bases between. DNA of the CDR3: TGTGCCAGCAGCTTGGGAACAGCAACTAATGAAAAACTGTTTTTT. This sequence encodes CASSLGTATNEKLFF.